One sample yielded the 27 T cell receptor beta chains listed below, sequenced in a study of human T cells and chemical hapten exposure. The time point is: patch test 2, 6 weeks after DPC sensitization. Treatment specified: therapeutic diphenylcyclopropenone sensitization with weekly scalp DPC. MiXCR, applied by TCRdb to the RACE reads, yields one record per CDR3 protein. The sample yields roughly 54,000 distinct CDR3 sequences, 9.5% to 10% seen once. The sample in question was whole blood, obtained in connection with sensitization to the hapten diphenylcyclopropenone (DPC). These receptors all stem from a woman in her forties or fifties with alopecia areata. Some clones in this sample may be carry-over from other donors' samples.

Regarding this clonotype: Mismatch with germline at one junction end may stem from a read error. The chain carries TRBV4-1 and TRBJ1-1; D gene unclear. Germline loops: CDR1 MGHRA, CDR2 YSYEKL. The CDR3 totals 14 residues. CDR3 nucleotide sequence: TGCGCCAGCAACCAAGAGCGTATTAGGACTGAAGCTTTCTTT. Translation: CASNQERIRTEAFF.

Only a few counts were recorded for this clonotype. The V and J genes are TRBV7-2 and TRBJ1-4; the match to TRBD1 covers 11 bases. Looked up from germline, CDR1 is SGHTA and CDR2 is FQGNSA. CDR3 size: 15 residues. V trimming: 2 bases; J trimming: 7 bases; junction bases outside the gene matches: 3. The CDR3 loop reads CASSLSGTGGEKLFF. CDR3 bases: TGTGCCAGCAGCTTATCCGGGACAGGGGGTGAAAAACTGTTTTTT.

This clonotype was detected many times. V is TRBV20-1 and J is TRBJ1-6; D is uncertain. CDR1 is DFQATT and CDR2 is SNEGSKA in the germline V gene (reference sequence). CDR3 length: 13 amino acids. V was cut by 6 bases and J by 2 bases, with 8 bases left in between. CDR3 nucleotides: TGCAGTGCCCGCGCCACCTATAATTCACCCCTCCACTTT. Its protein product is CSARATYNSPLHF.

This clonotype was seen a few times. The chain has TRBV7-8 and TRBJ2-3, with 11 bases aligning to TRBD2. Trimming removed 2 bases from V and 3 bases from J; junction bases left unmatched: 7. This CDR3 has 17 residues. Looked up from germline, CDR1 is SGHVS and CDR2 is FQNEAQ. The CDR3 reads CASSLLAGGSVTDTQYF. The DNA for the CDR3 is TGTGCCAGCAGCTTACTAGCGGGGGGCTCGGTGACAGATACGCAGTATTTT.

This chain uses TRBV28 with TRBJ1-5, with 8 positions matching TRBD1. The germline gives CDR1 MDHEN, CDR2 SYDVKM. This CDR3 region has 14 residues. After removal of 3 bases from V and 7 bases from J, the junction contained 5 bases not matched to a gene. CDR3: CASSFSGQGQPQHF. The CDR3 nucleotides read TGTGCCAGCAGTTTCTCTGGACAGGGCCAGCCCCAGCATTTT.

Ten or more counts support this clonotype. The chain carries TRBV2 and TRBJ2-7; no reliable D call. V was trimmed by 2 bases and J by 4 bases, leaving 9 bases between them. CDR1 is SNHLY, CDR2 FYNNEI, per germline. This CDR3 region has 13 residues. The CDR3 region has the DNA TGTGCCAGCAGTGAATGGTCTTTTTACGAGCAGTACTTC. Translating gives CASSEWSFYEQYF.

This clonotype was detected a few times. The CDR3 loop is CASSLRGKLFF. CDR3 in DNA: TGTGCCAGCAGTTTAAGGGGTAAACTGTTTTTT. The rearrangement links TRBV28 to TRBJ1-4; maybe TRBD1 (5 bases). Germline assignment: CDR1 MDHEN and CDR2 SYDVKM. V lost 2 bases to trimming and J lost 11 bases, with 6 bases between them. The CDR3 is 11 amino acids.

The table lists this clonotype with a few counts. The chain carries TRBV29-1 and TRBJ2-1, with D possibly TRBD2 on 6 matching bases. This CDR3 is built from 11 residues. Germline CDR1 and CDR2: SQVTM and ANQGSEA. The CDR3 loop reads CSSGNYNEQFF. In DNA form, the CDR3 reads TGCAGTAGCGGAAACTACAATGAGCAGTTCTTC.

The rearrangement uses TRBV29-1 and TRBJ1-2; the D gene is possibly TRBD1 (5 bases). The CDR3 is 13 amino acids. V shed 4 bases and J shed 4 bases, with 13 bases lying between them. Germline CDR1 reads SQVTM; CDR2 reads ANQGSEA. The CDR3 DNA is TGCAGCGTTGGCTTCGGGGGGTTCTATGGCTACACCTTC. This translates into CSVGFGGFYGYTF.

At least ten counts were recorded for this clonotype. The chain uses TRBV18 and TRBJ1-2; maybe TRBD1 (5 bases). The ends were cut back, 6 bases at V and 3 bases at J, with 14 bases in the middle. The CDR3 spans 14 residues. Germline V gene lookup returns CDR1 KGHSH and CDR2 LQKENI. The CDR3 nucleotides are TGTGCCAGCTCGTCGACAGAGCTACACTATGGCTACACCTTC. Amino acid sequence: CASSSTELHYGYTF.

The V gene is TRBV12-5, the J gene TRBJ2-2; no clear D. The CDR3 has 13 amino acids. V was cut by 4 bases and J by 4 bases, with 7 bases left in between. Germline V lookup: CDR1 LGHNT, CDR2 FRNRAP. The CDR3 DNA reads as TGTGCTAGTGGTTCTCCTCGCACCGGGGAGCTGTTTTTT. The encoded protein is CASGSPRTGELFF.

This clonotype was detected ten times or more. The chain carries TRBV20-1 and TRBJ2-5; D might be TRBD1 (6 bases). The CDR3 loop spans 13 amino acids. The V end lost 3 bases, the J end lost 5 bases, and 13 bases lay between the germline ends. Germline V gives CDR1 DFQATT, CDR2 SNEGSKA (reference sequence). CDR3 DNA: TGCAGTGCTAGTGGGGGCAGTTCTGAGACCCAGTACTTC. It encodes CSASGGSSETQYF.

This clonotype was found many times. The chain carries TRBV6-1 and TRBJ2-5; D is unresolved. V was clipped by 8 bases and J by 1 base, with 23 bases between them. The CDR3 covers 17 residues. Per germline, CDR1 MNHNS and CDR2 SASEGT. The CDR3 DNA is TGTGCCAGCTTGAACTCCGGGTTGTATGTGGGCCAAGAGACCCAGTACTTC. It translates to CASLNSGLYVGQETQYF.

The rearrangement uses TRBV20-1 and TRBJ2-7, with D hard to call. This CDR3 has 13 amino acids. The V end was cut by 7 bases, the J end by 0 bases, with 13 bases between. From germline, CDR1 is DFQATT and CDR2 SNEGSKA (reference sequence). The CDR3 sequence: CSVPPQISYEQYF. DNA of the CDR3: TGCAGTGTTCCCCCACAGATCTCCTACGAGCAGTACTTC.

The CDR3 DNA sequence: TGTGCCAGCAGCCCTCCACCATCCAACATTCAGTACTTC. It codes for CASSPPPSNIQYF. The genes are TRBV2 and TRBJ2-4; D remains unclear. Germline CDR1 and CDR2: SNHLY and FYNNEI. The germline V and J ends were trimmed by 6 bases and 7 bases, with 13 bases remaining between them. The CDR3 consists of 13 residues.

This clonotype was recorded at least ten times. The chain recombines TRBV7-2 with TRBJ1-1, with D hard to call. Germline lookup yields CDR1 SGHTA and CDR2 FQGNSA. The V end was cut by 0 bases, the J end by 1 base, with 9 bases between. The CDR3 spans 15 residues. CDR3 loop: CASSLAWAGNTEAFF. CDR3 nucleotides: TGTGCCAGCAGCTTAGCGTGGGCAGGGAACACTGAAGCTTTCTTT. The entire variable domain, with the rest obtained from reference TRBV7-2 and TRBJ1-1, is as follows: GAGVSQSPSNKVTEKGKDVELRCDPISGHTALYWYRQSLGQGLEFLIYFQGNSAPDKSGLPSDRFSAERTGGSVSTLTIQRTQQEDSAVYLCASSLAWAGNTEAFFGQGTRLTVV.

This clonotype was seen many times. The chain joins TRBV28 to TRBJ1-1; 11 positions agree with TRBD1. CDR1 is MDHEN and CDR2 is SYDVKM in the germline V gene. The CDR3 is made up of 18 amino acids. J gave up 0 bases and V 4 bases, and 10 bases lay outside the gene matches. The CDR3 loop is CASSSGQGAAWVNTEAFF. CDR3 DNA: TGTGCCAGCAGTTCCGGACAGGGGGCGGCATGGGTGAACACTGAAGCTTTCTTT.

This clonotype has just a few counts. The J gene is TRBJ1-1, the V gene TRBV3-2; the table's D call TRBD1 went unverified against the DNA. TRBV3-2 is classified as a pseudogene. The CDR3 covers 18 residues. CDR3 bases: TGTGCCAGCAGCCTCCGGAAAGACAGGACATACATGAACACTGAAGCTTTCTTT. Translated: CASSLRKDRTYMNTEAFF.

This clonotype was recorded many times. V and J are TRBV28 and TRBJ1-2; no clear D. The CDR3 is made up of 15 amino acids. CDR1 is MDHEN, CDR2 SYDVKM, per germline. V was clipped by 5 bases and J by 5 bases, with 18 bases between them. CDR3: CASSTSQARKYGYTF. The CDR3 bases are TGTGCCAGCAGTACCTCGCAGGCCCGTAAATATGGCTACACCTTC.

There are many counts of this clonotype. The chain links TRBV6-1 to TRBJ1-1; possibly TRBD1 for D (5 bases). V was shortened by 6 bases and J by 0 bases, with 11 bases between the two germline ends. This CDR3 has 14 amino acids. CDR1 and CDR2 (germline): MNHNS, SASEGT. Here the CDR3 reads CASSLTALNTEAFF. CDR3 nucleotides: TGTGCCAGCAGCCTGACAGCTCTGAACACTGAAGCTTTCTTT.

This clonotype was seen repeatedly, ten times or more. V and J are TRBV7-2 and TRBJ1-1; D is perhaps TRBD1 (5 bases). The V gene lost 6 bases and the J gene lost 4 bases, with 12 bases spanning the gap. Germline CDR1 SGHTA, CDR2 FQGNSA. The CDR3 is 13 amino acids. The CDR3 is CASRKSGGTEAFF. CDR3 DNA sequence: TGTGCCAGCAGGAAGAGCGGGGGCACTGAAGCTTTCTTT.

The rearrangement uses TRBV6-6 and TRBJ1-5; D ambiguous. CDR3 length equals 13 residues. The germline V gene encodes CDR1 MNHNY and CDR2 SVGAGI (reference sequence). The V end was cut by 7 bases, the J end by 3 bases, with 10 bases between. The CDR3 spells CASTNDPNQPQHF. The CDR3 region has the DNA TGTGCCAGCACAAACGACCCCAATCAGCCCCAGCATTTT.

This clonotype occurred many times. CDR3 in DNA: TGCAGTGCTTCCGGACAGACCTTAGCCAAAAACATTCAGTACTTC. It codes for CSASGQTLAKNIQYF. The chain recombines TRBV20-1 with TRBJ2-4; possibly TRBD1 for D (6 bases). V lost 5 bases to trimming and J lost 0 bases, with 14 bases between them. CDR1 DFQATT and CDR2 SNEGSKA come from the germline V gene (reference sequence). This CDR3 is 15 amino acids long.

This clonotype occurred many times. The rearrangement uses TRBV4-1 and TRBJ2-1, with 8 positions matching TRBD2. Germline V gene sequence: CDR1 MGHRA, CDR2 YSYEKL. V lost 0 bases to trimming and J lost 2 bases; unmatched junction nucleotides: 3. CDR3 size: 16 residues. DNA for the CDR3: TGCGCCAGCAGCCAAGAAGACGGGGGGGCCTACAATGAGCAGTTCTTC. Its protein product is CASSQEDGGAYNEQFF.

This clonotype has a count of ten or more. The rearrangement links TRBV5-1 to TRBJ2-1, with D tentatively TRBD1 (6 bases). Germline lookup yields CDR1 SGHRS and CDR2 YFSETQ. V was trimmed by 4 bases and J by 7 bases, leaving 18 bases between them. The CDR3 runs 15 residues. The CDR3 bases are TGCGCCAGCAGCCTGTACAGGGTTTTAATGAATGAGCAGTTCTTC. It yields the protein CASSLYRVLMNEQFF.

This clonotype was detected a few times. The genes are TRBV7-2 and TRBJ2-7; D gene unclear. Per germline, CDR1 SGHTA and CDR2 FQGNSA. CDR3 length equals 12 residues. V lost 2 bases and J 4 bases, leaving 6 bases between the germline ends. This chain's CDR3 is CASSLNRYEQYF. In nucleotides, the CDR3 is TGTGCCAGCAGCTTAAATAGATACGAGCAGTACTTC.

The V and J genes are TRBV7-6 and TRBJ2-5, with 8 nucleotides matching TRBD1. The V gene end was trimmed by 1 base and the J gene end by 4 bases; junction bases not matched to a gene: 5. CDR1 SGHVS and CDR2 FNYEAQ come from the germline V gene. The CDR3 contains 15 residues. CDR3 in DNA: TGTGCCAGCAGCTTAGAGGGACAGGCTAGAGAGACCCAGTACTTC. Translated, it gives CASSLEGQARETQYF. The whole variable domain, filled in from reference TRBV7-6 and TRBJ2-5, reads GAGVSQSPRYKVTKRGQDVALRCDPISGHVSLYWYRQALGQGPEFLTYFNYEAQQDKSGLPNDRFSAERPEGSISTLTIQRTEQRDSAMYRCASSLEGQARETQYFGPGTRLLVL.